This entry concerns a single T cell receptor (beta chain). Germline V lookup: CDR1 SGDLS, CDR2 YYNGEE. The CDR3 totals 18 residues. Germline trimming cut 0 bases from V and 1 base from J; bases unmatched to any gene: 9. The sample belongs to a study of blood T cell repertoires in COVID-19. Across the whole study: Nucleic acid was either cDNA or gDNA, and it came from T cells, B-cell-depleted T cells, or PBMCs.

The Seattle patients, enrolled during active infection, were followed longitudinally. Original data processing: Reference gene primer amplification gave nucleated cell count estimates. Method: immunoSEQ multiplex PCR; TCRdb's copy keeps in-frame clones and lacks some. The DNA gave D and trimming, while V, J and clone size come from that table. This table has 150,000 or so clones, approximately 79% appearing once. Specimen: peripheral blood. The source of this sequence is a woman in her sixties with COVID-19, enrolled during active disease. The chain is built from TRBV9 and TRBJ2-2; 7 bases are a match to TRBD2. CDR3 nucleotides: TGTGCCAGCAGCGTAGAACCCGGGGGAGGGATGAACACCGGGGAGCTGTTTTTT. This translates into CASSVEPGGGMNTGELFF.